Sequencing of this T cell receptor beta chain was carried out in a study of shared clonotypes between healthy human individuals. General observations from the study: The study generally estimated greater richness for naive than memory subsets. Generation probabilities were higher for clonotypes shared across all four sorted-subset donors than for unshared ones. Rarefaction indicated that sorted-subset sequencing remained incomplete although depth was large. Genetic and exposure-history diversity was limited by the small donor number.

Germline CDR1 is SGHRS and CDR2 is YFSETQ. V shed 0 bases and J shed 1 base, with 13 bases lying between them. This CDR3 comprises 16 residues. The repertoire was sequenced with immunoSEQ multiplex PCR; TCRdb's copy has only in-frame clones and lacks some. The top ten hold around 0.15% of the sample, which has roughly 2.5 million clones, roughly 92% seen once. With regard to this clone: Its antigen is unknown.

This sequence joins TRBV5-1 and TRBJ2-5; a possible D gene is TRBD2 (5 bases). The receptor's source is a young man in good health. The sample was naive CD4+ T cells sorted from blood. Specified subset: CD45RA+ positively selected. The CDR3 sequence: CASSLAPDLGQETQYF. The CDR3 DNA is TGCGCCAGCAGCTTGGCCCCGGACTTGGGCCAAGAGACCCAGTACTTC.